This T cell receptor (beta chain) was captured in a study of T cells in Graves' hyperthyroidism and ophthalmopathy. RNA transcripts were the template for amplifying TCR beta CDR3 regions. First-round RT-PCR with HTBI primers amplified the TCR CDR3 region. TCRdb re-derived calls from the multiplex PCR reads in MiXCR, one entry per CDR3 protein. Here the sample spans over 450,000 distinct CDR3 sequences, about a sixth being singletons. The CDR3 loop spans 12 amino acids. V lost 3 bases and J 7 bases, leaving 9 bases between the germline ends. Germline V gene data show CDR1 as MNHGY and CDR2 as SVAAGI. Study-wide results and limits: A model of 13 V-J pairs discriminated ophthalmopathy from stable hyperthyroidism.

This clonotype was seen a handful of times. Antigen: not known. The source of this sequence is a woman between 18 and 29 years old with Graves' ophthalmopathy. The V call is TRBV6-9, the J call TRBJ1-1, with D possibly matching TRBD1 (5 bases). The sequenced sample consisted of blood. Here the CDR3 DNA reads TGTGCCAGCAGTTACAGAACAGGTGAAGCTTTCTTT. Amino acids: CASSYRTGEAFF.